Sequencing of this T cell receptor (beta chain) was carried out in a study of cytomegalovirus exposure and HLA in healthy donors. Amplification used 60 Vbeta primers and 13 Jbeta primers. Using immunoSEQ multiplex PCR, the repertoire was profiled, and TCRdb retains in-frame clones only, with some absent. This table has roughly 120,000 clones, just under 75% appearing once. In regard to this clone: The antigen is not known.

CDR1 is MDHEN and CDR2 is SYDVKM in the germline V gene. The CDR3 extends over 18 amino acids. V was clipped by 5 bases and J by 2 bases, with 25 bases between them. Findings of the study overall: In an earlier analysis, about 87% or about 30%: the productive usage of most TCR beta V segments. TRBV6-2, TRBV6-3 and other indistinguishable V segments were excluded.

This sequence joins TRBV28 and TRBJ2-7; possibly TRBD1 for D (6 bases). The TCR sequence derives from a man between 35 and 55 years old in good health and CMV-seropositive. The sequenced material came from PBMCs. CDR3 nucleotide sequence: TGTGCCAGCAGTCTCCCAGCGGCAGGGGAGCATCGGGCCTACGAGCAGTACTTC. The encoded protein is CASSLPAAGEHRAYEQYF.